This T cell receptor (beta chain) was retrieved from a study of CD8 T cells in Susac syndrome. Findings of the study overall: The study acknowledged a relatively small number of individuals in its TCR sequencing and HLA analysis.

FACS was used to enrich TEMRA cells, whereas the CD8+ and CD4+ T cells were obtained by negative isolation. An amount of RNA that ranged from about 0.45 to 1 ug was reverse transcribed with random hexamers. TCRdb reprocessed the immunoSEQ multiplex PCR reads via MiXCR and lists one record per CDR3 protein. The table lists approximately 190,000 distinct CDR3 sequences, about 93% of them singletons, with approximately 0.098% in the top ten. On this clonotype itself: What it binds is unknown.

Sequencing was done on a sample of CD4+ T cells from PBMCs. The receptor was derived from a human donor in good health.

The CDR3 loop is CSVAPPGTNEKLFF. CDR3 DNA: TGCAGCGTTGCGCCGCCCGGAACTAATGAAAAACTGTTTTTT. The V call is TRBV29-1, the J call TRBJ1-4; D is unclear. Germline lookup yields CDR1 SQVTM and CDR2 ANQGSEA. Trimming took 4 bases from V and 1 from J, leaving 10 bases between them. The CDR3 is 14 residues long.